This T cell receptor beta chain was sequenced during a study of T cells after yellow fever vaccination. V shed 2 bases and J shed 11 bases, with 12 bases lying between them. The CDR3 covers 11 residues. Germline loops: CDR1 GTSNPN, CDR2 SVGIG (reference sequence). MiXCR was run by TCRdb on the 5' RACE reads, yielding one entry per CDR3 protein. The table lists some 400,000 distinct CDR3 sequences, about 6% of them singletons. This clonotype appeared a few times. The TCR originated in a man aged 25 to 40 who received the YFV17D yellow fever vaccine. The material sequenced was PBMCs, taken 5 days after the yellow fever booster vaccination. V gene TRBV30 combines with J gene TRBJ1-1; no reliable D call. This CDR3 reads CAWSKTQNAFF. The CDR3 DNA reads TGTGCCTGGAGTAAGACGCAGAACGCTTTCTTT.